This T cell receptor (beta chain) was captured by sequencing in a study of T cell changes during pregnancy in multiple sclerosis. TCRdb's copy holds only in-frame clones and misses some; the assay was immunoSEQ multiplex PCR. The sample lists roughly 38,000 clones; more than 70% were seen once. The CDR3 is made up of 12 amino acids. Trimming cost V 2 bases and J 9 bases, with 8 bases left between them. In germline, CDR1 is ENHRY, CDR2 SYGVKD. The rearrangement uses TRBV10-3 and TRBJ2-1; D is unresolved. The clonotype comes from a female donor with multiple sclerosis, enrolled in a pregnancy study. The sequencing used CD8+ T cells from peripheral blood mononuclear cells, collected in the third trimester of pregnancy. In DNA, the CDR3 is TGTGCCATCAGTGAGCCCCTTTTTGAGCAGTTCTTC. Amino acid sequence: CAISEPLFEQFF.